One and the same sample provided the 11 T cell receptor beta chains below, sequenced in a study of cytomegalovirus exposure and HLA in healthy donors. Vbeta (60) and Jbeta (13) primers were used in the PCR. Only in-frame clones appear in the TCRdb table, and some are missing; sequencing was by immunoSEQ multiplex PCR. The sample shows roughly 130,000 clones, 79% of them seen only once. Sample: PBMCs. The receptors here all came from a man younger than 35 in good health and CMV-seronegative.

The V call is TRBV29-1, the J call TRBJ2-4, with D tentatively TRBD2 (7 bases). In germline, CDR1 is SQVTM, CDR2 ANQGSEA. Deletions cut 5 bases from V and 8 bases from J, with 19 bases between. The CDR3 sequence is 14 residues long. CDR3 residues: CSVWGGTGRDIQYF. CDR3 bases: TGCAGCGTTTGGGGGGGAACAGGGAGGGACATTCAGTACTTC. Based on the CDR3 plus reference TRBV29-1 and TRBJ2-4, the full variable domain is SAVISQKPSRDICQRGTSLTIQCQVDSQVTMMFWYRQQPGQSLTLIATANQGSEATYESGFVIDKFPISRPNLTFSTLTVSNMSPEDSSIYLCSVWGGTGRDIQYFGAGTRLSVL.

This sequence joins TRBV29-1 and TRBJ1-2; 9 bases match TRBD1. V dropped 5 bases and J dropped 8; count of bases not matched to a gene: 9. Per the germline V gene, CDR1 is SQVTM and CDR2 is ANQGSEA. CDR3 length: 13 residues. Here the CDR3 DNA reads TGCAGCGTTCCCCCCGGGACAGGGCAGGGCTACACCTTC. It specifies CSVPPGTGQGYTF.

This clone appeared a single time. CDR3 sequence reads: CASSQDRFSRGQQFF. In DNA form, the CDR3 reads TGCGCCAGCAGCCAAGATCGCTTCTCGCGGGGCCAGCAGTTCTTC. The chain is built from TRBV4-3 and TRBJ2-1; D is perhaps TRBD2 (6 bases). This CDR3 is built from 15 residues. The V gene's germline CDR1 is LGHNA and CDR2 YSLEER. V was cut by 0 bases and J by 11 bases, with 17 bases left in between.

Only a few counts were recorded for this clone. CDR3 nucleotides: TGTGCCAGCAGCGGGACAAACTACAATGAGCAGTTCTTC. It yields the protein CASSGTNYNEQFF. The chain links TRBV6-1 to TRBJ2-1; TRBD1 is a possible D gene (6 bases). The CDR3 loop spans 13 amino acids. The germline V and J ends were trimmed by 6 bases and 3 bases, with 9 bases remaining between them. Germline-derived CDR1 and CDR2 are MNHNS and SASEGT.

The gene calls are TRBV7-2 and TRBJ2-2, with D tentatively TRBD1 (5 bases). V was trimmed by 6 bases and J by 1 base, leaving 12 bases between them. Germline V gives CDR1 SGHTA, CDR2 FQGNSA. This CDR3 region has 15 residues. As DNA, the CDR3 is TGTGCCAGCAGTACAGGCTCATGGAACACCGGGGAGCTGTTTTTT. This encodes CASSTGSWNTGELFF.

With respect to this clone: The sample has other DNA sequences that encode this CDR3 too. The CDR3 DNA reads as TGTGCCATTAGCAGCAGGGGGCAGCAAGAGACCCAGTACTTC. As protein: CAISSRGQQETQYF. The J gene is TRBJ2-5, the V gene TRBV10-3, with 8 bases lining up with TRBD1. Germline-derived CDR1 and CDR2 are ENHRY and SYGVKD. This CDR3 is built from 14 residues. Trimming took 9 bases from V and 2 from J; bases not matched to a gene: 8.

On this clone itself: The sample carries other DNA sequences with the same CDR3. V usage is TRBV29-1 and J usage is TRBJ2-7, with D perhaps TRBD1 (5 bases). V was trimmed by 4 bases and J by 1 base, leaving 11 bases between them. This CDR3 has 13 residues. Germline V gene lookup returns CDR1 SQVTM and CDR2 ANQGSEA. CDR3 residues: CSVVISGSYEQYF. The DNA for the CDR3 is TGCAGCGTTGTAATATCAGGGTCCTACGAGCAGTACTTC.

V is TRBV11-3 and J is TRBJ1-5, with D tentatively TRBD1 (6 bases). Germline V gene lookup returns CDR1 SGHNT and CDR2 YENEEA. The CDR3 extends over 20 amino acids. Trimming removed 0 bases at V and 2 bases at J, with 23 bases between. The CDR3 loop reads CASSLEAIQGLFNGNQPQHF. CDR3 sequence (DNA): TGTGCCAGCAGCTTAGAGGCCATACAGGGTTTGTTTAATGGCAATCAGCCCCAGCATTTT.

This chain joins TRBV11-1 and TRBJ2-2; perhaps TRBD2 as D (5 bases). The V and J ends lost 5 bases and 2 bases respectively, with 15 bases between them. CDR3 size: 16 residues. The germline V gene has CDR1 SGHAT and CDR2 FQDESV (reference sequence). The CDR3 protein is CASSDSWRSNTGELFF. The CDR3 bases are TGTGCCAGCAGCGATAGTTGGAGGTCTAACACCGGGGAGCTGTTTTTT.

The chain uses TRBV19 and TRBJ1-1; 7 bases fit TRBD1. This CDR3 is 14 amino acids long. Germline V lookup: CDR1 LNHDA, CDR2 SQIVND (reference sequence). Germline trimming cut 4 bases from V and 3 bases from J; bases unmatched to any gene: 5. CDR3 region: CASSRTGRDTEAFF. DNA of the CDR3: TGTGCCAGTAGTAGGACAGGCCGGGACACTGAAGCTTTCTTT.

The chain employs TRBV9 and TRBJ2-1; D might be TRBD2 (6 bases). The CDR3 spans 13 residues. Trimming shortened V by 0 bases and J by 10 bases, and 11 bases separated the two germline ends. From germline, CDR1 is SGDLS and CDR2 YYNGEE. The CDR3 loop is CASSVGDGGEQFF. The CDR3 DNA reads TGTGCCAGCAGCGTAGGCGATGGGGGGGAGCAGTTCTTC.